These 8 T cell receptor beta chains originate from one sample sequenced in a study of early T cells in non-severe SARS-CoV-2 infection. TCRdb reanalysed the 5' RACE reads using MiXCR and keeps one entry per CDR3 protein. This sample yields tens of thousands of distinct CDR3 sequences, of which more than 4.5% are seen a single time; 6% to 6.5% belongs to the top ten. Sequenced here: whole blood, sampled at baseline. The receptors originated from an adult who was a healthcare worker with PCR-confirmed SARS-CoV-2 infection or an uninfected control (not recorded which).

This clonotype was found many times. The V call is TRBV6-2 or TRBV6-3, the J call TRBJ1-1; D ambiguous. Deletions cut 2 bases from V and 1 base from J, with 17 bases between. Germline V gene sequence: CDR1 MNHEY, CDR2 SVGEGT. The CDR3 runs 17 residues. Here the CDR3 reads CASSYRDFPGQNTEAFF. CDR3 nucleotides: TGTGCCAGCAGTTACAGAGACTTCCCGGGCCAGAACACTGAAGCTTTCTTT.

The chain is built from TRBV4-3 and TRBJ2-3, with D unresolved. CDR3 length: 14 residues. The ends were cut back, 0 bases at V and 2 bases at J, with 6 bases in the middle. CDR1 LGHNA and CDR2 YSLEER come from the germline V gene. The CDR3 DNA sequence: TGCGCCAGCAGCCAAGACGGCAACACAGATACGCAGTATTTT. This gives the protein CASSQDGNTDTQYF.

The rearrangement links TRBV4-3 to TRBJ2-5; weak D call: TRBD2 (7 bases). V gave up 3 bases and J gave up 5 bases, with 16 bases separating them. This CDR3 has 15 residues. The V gene's germline CDR1 is LGHNA and CDR2 YSLEER. The CDR3 nucleotides read TGCGCCAGCAGCCACTTACTACAGGGAGGGGAGACCCAGTACTTC. Protein: CASSHLLQGGETQYF.

This clonotype showed up many times. The V call is TRBV29-1, the J call TRBJ2-6; D not certain. V was pared by 4 bases and J by 1 base, with 8 bases between. This CDR3 spans 14 amino acids. Germline CDR1 SQVTM, CDR2 ANQGSEA. The CDR3 sequence is CSVAGKSGANVLTF. CDR3 in DNA: TGCAGCGTTGCTGGGAAGTCTGGGGCCAACGTCCTGACTTTC. Full variable domain (remainder filled in from reference TRBV29-1 and TRBJ2-6): SAVISQKPSRDICQRGTSLTIQCQVDSQVTMMFWYRQQPGQSLTLIATANQGSEATYESGFVIDKFPISRPNLTFSTLTVSNMSPEDSSIYLCSVAGKSGANVLTFGAGSRLTVL.

This clonotype occurred many times. This rearrangement joins TRBV5-1 to TRBJ2-5, with a weak D call TRBD1 (6 bases). The V gene's germline CDR1 is SGHRS and CDR2 YFSETQ. The CDR3 contains 13 residues. The V gene lost 1 base and the J gene lost 3 bases, with 7 bases spanning the gap. In nucleotides, the CDR3 is TGCGCCAGCAGCTTGACAGGGAAAGAGACCCAGTACTTC. Translating gives CASSLTGKETQYF.

This clonotype appeared many times. This rearrangement joins TRBV20-1 to TRBJ1-2; 7 bases agree with TRBD1. This CDR3 is 14 amino acids long. The V gene's germline CDR1 is DFQATT and CDR2 SNEGSKA (reference sequence). V was pared by 3 bases and J by 1 base, with 5 bases of the junction left unmatched. The CDR3 here is CSASYTGDNYGYTF. In nucleotides, the CDR3 is TGCAGTGCTAGTTACACAGGGGATAACTATGGCTACACCTTC.

This clonotype was recorded many times. The rearrangement links TRBV9 to TRBJ2-7, with 11 bases aligning to TRBD1. This CDR3 is 14 amino acids long. The germline V gene encodes CDR1 SGDLS and CDR2 YYNGEE. J lost 5 bases, V lost 3 bases, and 4 bases had no gene match. The CDR3 bases are TGTGCCAGCAGCGGTGGACAGGGGGCCGACGAGCAGTACTTC. Residues: CASSGGQGADEQYF.

This clonotype has at least ten counts. The chain has TRBV6-2 or TRBV6-3 and TRBJ2-3, with D perhaps assigned TRBD1 or TRBD2 (5 bases each). Looked up from germline, CDR1 is MNHEY and CDR2 is SVGEGT. Deletions cut 3 bases from V and 4 bases from J, with 14 bases between. CDR3 length: 15 amino acids. The CDR3 loop is CASSYWGKLADTQYF. The DNA of the CDR3 is TGTGCCAGCAGTTATTGGGGGAAGCTCGCAGATACGCAGTATTTT.